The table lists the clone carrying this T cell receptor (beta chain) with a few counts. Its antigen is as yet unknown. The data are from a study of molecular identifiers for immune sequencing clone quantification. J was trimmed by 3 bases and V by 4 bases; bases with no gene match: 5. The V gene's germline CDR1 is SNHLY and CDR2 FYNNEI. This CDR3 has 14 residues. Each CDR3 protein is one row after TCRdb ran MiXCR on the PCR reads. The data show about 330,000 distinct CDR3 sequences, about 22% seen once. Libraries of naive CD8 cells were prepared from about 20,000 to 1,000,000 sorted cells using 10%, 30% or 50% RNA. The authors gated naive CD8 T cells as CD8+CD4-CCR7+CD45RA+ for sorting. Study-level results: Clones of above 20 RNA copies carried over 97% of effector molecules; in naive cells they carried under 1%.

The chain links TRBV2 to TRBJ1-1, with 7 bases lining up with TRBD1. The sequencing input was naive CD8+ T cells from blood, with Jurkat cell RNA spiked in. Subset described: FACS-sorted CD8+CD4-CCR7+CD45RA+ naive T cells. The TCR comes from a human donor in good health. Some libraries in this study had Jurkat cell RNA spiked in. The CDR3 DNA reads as TGTGCCAGCAGTGCCTCTGGGACAGACACTGAAGCTTTCTTT. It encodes CASSASGTDTEAFF.